These T cell receptor beta chains were read from a single sample in a study of T cells in localized non-small cell lung cancer. Clones were sequenced by immunoSEQ multiplex PCR, and TCRdb holds only the in-frame ones, with some missing. The repertoire holds about 74,000 clones, with roughly 80% as singletons. Material: peripheral blood, obtained before any cancer treatment. The source is a female donor of 60 years or more with stage I lung adenocarcinoma. Each CDR3 is given with its conserved first and last residue. The order of the fields is clone size, D gene, J gene, V gene, CDR3 protein, CDR3 DNA. D genes are given only for firm matches. For some rows the clone size is stated as once, few or many, or as a class when expanded; others skip it.

clone_size: medium-sized
d_call: TRBD2
j_call: TRBJ2-7
v_call: TRBV7-2
cdr3_aa: CASSLASGSYEQYF
cdr3_nt: TGTGCCAGCAGCTTAGCTAGCGGGAGCTACGAGCAGTACTTC

clone_size: NA
d_call: NA
j_call: TRBJ1-4
v_call: TRBV4-1
cdr3_aa: CASSQQANEKLFF
cdr3_nt: TGCGCCAGCAGCCAACAGGCTAATGAAAAACTGTTTTTT

clone_size: NA
d_call: NA
j_call: TRBJ2-3
v_call: TRBV9
cdr3_aa: CASSVEQGRTDTQYF
cdr3_nt: TGTGCCAGCAGCGTAGAGCAGGGTCGGACAGATACGCAGTATTTT

clone_size: few
d_call: NA
j_call: TRBJ1-1
v_call: TRBV2
cdr3_aa: CASSDDMNTEAFF
cdr3_nt: TGTGCCAGCAGTGACGACATGAACACTGAAGCTTTCTTT

clone_size: NA
d_call: TRBD1
j_call: TRBJ2-3
v_call: TRBV5-1
cdr3_aa: CASSTRQGMGTSTDTQYF
cdr3_nt: TGCGCCAGCAGCACTCGACAGGGTATGGGAACTAGCACAGATACGCAGTATTTT

clone_size: NA
d_call: NA
j_call: TRBJ1-4
v_call: TRBV4-3
cdr3_aa: CASPPMGRGYEKLFF
cdr3_nt: TGCGCCAGCCCCCCAATGGGGAGGGGGTATGAAAAACTGTTTTTT

clone_size: NA
d_call: TRBD2
j_call: TRBJ2-7
v_call: TRBV7-2
cdr3_aa: CASSLTSGLSSYEQYF
cdr3_nt: TGTGCCAGCAGCTTAACTAGCGGTTTATCCTCCTACGAGCAGTACTTC

clone_size: NA
d_call: TRBD1
j_call: TRBJ2-6
v_call: TRBV9
cdr3_aa: CASSADRRIGSGANVLTF
cdr3_nt: TGTGCCAGCAGCGCGGACAGGAGGATCGGATCTGGGGCCAACGTCCTGACTTTC

clone_size: NA
d_call: NA
j_call: TRBJ2-1
v_call: TRBV27
cdr3_aa: CASRTSSYNEQFF
cdr3_nt: TGTGCCAGCAGGACGAGCTCCTACAATGAGCAGTTCTTC

clone_size: NA
d_call: NA
j_call: TRBJ2-1
v_call: TRBV18
cdr3_aa: CASSPPNRGDYNEQFF
cdr3_nt: TGTGCCAGCTCACCTCCAAACCGGGGAGACTACAATGAGCAGTTCTTC

clone_size: NA
d_call: NA
j_call: TRBJ2-5
v_call: TRBV4-1
cdr3_aa: CASSRVQGIQETQYF
cdr3_nt: TGCGCCAGCAGTCGCGTACAGGGAATCCAAGAGACCCAGTACTTC

clone_size: NA
d_call: NA
j_call: TRBJ1-5
v_call: TRBV5-4
cdr3_aa: CASSLDNDQPQHF
cdr3_nt: TGTGCCAGCAGCTTGGACAACGATCAGCCCCAGCATTTT

clone_size: NA
d_call: TRBD1
j_call: TRBJ1-6
v_call: TRBV4-1
cdr3_aa: CASSQDPETGDIMNSPLHF
cdr3_nt: TGCGCCAGCAGCCAAGATCCTGAGACAGGGGATATTATGAATTCACCCCTCCACTTT

clone_size: NA
d_call: NA
j_call: TRBJ2-3
v_call: TRBV7-2
cdr3_aa: CASSLADTDTQYF
cdr3_nt: TGTGCCAGCAGCTTAGCGGATACAGATACGCAGTATTTT

clone_size: NA
d_call: NA
j_call: TRBJ1-3
v_call: TRBV5-1
cdr3_aa: CASSLASGSGNTIYF
cdr3_nt: TGCGCCAGCAGCTTGGCGTCAGGCTCTGGAAACACCATATATTTT

clone_size: once
d_call: NA
j_call: TRBJ2-5
v_call: TRBV7-2
cdr3_aa: CASSFFQETQYF
cdr3_nt: TGTGCCAGCAGCTTCTTCCAGGAGACCCAGTACTTC

clone_size: NA
d_call: NA
j_call: TRBJ2-1
v_call: TRBV11-3
cdr3_aa: CASSLEQGRRFF
cdr3_nt: TGTGCCAGCAGCTTAGAACAGGGACGTAGGTTCTTC

clone_size: NA
d_call: NA
j_call: TRBJ2-5
v_call: TRBV28
cdr3_aa: CASSLFRETQYF
cdr3_nt: TGTGCCAGCAGTTTATTCCGAGAGACCCAGTACTTC

clone_size: NA
d_call: NA
j_call: TRBJ2-1
v_call: TRBV7-6
cdr3_aa: CASTPGLEYNNEQFF
cdr3_nt: TGTGCCAGCACCCCCGGACTCGAATACAACAATGAGCAGTTCTTC

clone_size: once
d_call: TRBD2
j_call: TRBJ2-7
v_call: TRBV28
cdr3_aa: CASSLSGSSYEQYF
cdr3_nt: TGTGCCAGCAGCCTAAGCGGGAGTAGCTACGAGCAGTACTTC

clone_size: NA
d_call: TRBD2
j_call: TRBJ2-7
v_call: TRBV28
cdr3_aa: CASTSTGEGYEQYF
cdr3_nt: TGTGCCAGCACATCAACGGGGGAGGGCTACGAGCAGTACTTC

clone_size: once
d_call: TRBD2
j_call: TRBJ2-3
v_call: TRBV25-1
cdr3_aa: CASSELGAGGRDTQYF
cdr3_nt: TGTGCCAGCAGTGAACTTGGAGCGGGAGGCAGGGATACGCAGTATTTT

clone_size: NA
d_call: NA
j_call: TRBJ2-3
v_call: TRBV27
cdr3_aa: CASSLSSVSLQYF
cdr3_nt: TGTGCCAGCAGTTTATCCAGCGTGTCTTTGCAGTATTTT

clone_size: NA
d_call: TRBD1
j_call: TRBJ1-1
v_call: TRBV27
cdr3_aa: CASSLGGQGTEAFF
cdr3_nt: TGTGCCAGCAGTTTGGGGGGACAGGGGACTGAAGCTTTCTTT

clone_size: NA
d_call: NA
j_call: TRBJ2-5
v_call: TRBV5-6
cdr3_aa: CASSLETQYF
cdr3_nt: TGTGCCAGCAGCTTAGAGACCCAGTACTTC

clone_size: NA
d_call: NA
j_call: TRBJ2-2
v_call: TRBV7-2
cdr3_aa: CASSFRDFTTGELFF
cdr3_nt: TGTGCCAGCAGCTTCCGGGACTTCACGACCGGGGAGCTGTTTTTT

clone_size: NA
d_call: TRBD1
j_call: TRBJ2-5
v_call: TRBV5-6
cdr3_aa: CASSGDSLQETQYF
cdr3_nt: TGTGCCAGCAGCGGGGACAGCCTACAAGAGACCCAGTACTTC

clone_size: NA
d_call: NA
j_call: TRBJ2-2
v_call: TRBV5-6
cdr3_aa: CASSWRAQNTGELFF
cdr3_nt: TGTGCCAGCAGCTGGCGGGCCCAGAACACCGGGGAGCTGTTTTTT

clone_size: NA
d_call: NA
j_call: TRBJ1-2
v_call: TRBV18
cdr3_aa: CASSPPTGYGYTF
cdr3_nt: TGTGCCAGCTCACCACCTACAGGCTATGGCTACACCTTC

clone_size: medium-sized
d_call: NA
j_call: TRBJ1-2
v_call: TRBV2
cdr3_aa: CASSGSGGANYGYTF
cdr3_nt: TGTGCCAGCAGTGGGTCAGGAGGAGCTAACTATGGCTACACCTTC

clone_size: NA
d_call: NA
j_call: TRBJ2-2
v_call: TRBV5-4
cdr3_aa: CASSSDRWNTGELFF
cdr3_nt: TGTGCCAGCAGCTCCGACCGATGGAACACCGGGGAGCTGTTTTTT

clone_size: once
d_call: NA
j_call: TRBJ2-3
v_call: TRBV5-1
cdr3_aa: CASSLVLGGSTDTQYF
cdr3_nt: TGCGCCAGCAGCTTGGTACTCGGTGGCAGCACAGATACGCAGTATTTT

clone_size: medium-sized
d_call: TRBD2
j_call: TRBJ2-7
v_call: TRBV2
cdr3_aa: CASSESGRGWYEQYF
cdr3_nt: TGTGCCAGCAGTGAAAGCGGGAGGGGGTGGTACGAGCAGTACTTC

clone_size: NA
d_call: NA
j_call: TRBJ1-1
v_call: TRBV25-1
cdr3_aa: CASSEFAGSFNTEAFF
cdr3_nt: TGTGCCAGCAGTGAATTCGCAGGGAGTTTCAACACTGAAGCTTTCTTT

clone_size: NA
d_call: NA
j_call: TRBJ2-1
v_call: TRBV5-1
cdr3_aa: CASSPRTDPYNEQFF
cdr3_nt: TGCGCCAGCAGCCCCAGGACCGACCCCTACAATGAGCAGTTCTTC

clone_size: NA
d_call: NA
j_call: TRBJ2-5
v_call: TRBV28
cdr3_aa: CACRGRPQWETQYF
cdr3_nt: TGTGCCTGCAGGGGACGCCCCCAATGGGAGACCCAGTACTTC

clone_size: NA
d_call: NA
j_call: TRBJ2-3
v_call: TRBV11-3
cdr3_aa: CASSLGLQDTSTDTQYF
cdr3_nt: TGTGCCAGCAGCTTAGGGCTACAGGACACTAGCACAGATACGCAGTATTTT

clone_size: NA
d_call: NA
j_call: TRBJ1-5
v_call: TRBV7-9
cdr3_aa: CASSFREAQPQHF
cdr3_nt: TGTGCCAGCAGCTTCCGGGAGGCTCAGCCCCAGCATTTT

clone_size: NA
d_call: NA
j_call: TRBJ2-2
v_call: TRBV6-5
cdr3_aa: CASIKDSTGELFF
cdr3_nt: TGTGCCAGCATTAAAGACAGCACCGGGGAGCTGTTTTTT

clone_size: NA
d_call: NA
j_call: TRBJ1-4
v_call: TRBV28
cdr3_aa: CASSSTRTDRNEKLFF
cdr3_nt: TGTGCCAGCAGCTCTACAAGGACGGATCGGAATGAAAAACTGTTTTTT

clone_size: NA
d_call: TRBD1
j_call: TRBJ2-5
v_call: TRBV13
cdr3_aa: CASSLGGQTGTQYF
cdr3_nt: TGTGCCAGCAGCTTAGGGGGACAGACAGGGACCCAGTACTTC

clone_size: NA
d_call: NA
j_call: TRBJ1-2
v_call: TRBV21-1
cdr3_aa: CASSKSGRGGLPEGYTF
cdr3_nt: TGTGCCAGCAGCAAAAGTGGGCGGGGGGGCCTCCCGGAGGGCTACACCTTC

clone_size: NA
d_call: NA
j_call: TRBJ2-1
v_call: TRBV9
cdr3_aa: CASSVGFLAEVYNEQFF
cdr3_nt: TGTGCCAGCAGCGTAGGATTTCTGGCAGAAGTCTACAATGAGCAGTTCTTC

clone_size: NA
d_call: NA
j_call: TRBJ1-1
v_call: TRBV7-3
cdr3_aa: CASSLQGPNTEAFF
cdr3_nt: TGTGCCAGCAGCTTACAGGGGCCCAACACTGAAGCTTTCTTT

clone_size: NA
d_call: NA
j_call: TRBJ1-2
v_call: TRBV6-1
cdr3_aa: CASSEQGFWGYTF
cdr3_nt: TGTGCCAGCAGTGAACAGGGCTTTTGGGGCTACACCTTC

clone_size: once
d_call: TRBD2
j_call: TRBJ2-3
v_call: TRBV9
cdr3_aa: CASSYGLAGYTDTQYF
cdr3_nt: TGTGCCAGCAGCTATGGACTAGCGGGATACACAGATACGCAGTATTTT

clone_size: NA
d_call: NA
j_call: TRBJ2-5
v_call: TRBV15
cdr3_aa: CATSPLPGINQETQYF
cdr3_nt: TGTGCCACCAGCCCACTACCGGGAATTAACCAAGAGACCCAGTACTTC

clone_size: once
d_call: NA
j_call: TRBJ1-5
v_call: TRBV6-5
cdr3_aa: CASSLNSNQPQHF
cdr3_nt: TGTGCCAGCAGTTTAAATAGCAATCAGCCCCAGCATTTT